Listed below are T cell receptor beta chains from one sample, sequenced in a study of cytomegalovirus exposure and HLA in healthy donors. TCRdb's copy holds only in-frame clones and misses some; the assay was immunoSEQ multiplex PCR. The top ten clones hold just over 8% of a sample with some 120,000 clones, about 78% of them seen once. What was sequenced was PBMCs. These receptors all stem from a woman aged 40 to 49 in good health and CMV-seropositive. The CDR3 runs from the conserved cysteine through the conserved F or W. A D gene is named only where the DNA matches it firmly. Size values are once, few and many counts, or a class for expanded clones, and some rows have none.

j_gene,d_gene,v_gene,len,abundance,CDR3nt,CDR3aa
TRBJ2-7,TRBD1,TRBV5-1,15,.,TGCGCCAGCAGCGTCTCCGGGACAGGGGTGGACGAGCAGTACTTC,CASSVSGTGVDEQYF
TRBJ1-1,.,TRBV7-9,16,.,TGTGCCAGCAGCCCCCCCGACAGCCCGATGAACACTGAAGCTTTCTTT,CASSPPDSPMNTEAFF
TRBJ2-7,TRBD1,TRBV5-1,14,once,TGCGCCAGCACCTGGGGGGGACAGGGCTACGAGCAGTACTTC,CASTWGGQGYEQYF
TRBJ1-4,.,TRBV7-2,14,.,TGTGCCAGCAGTCCGGAGGTGACTAATGAAAAACTGTTTTTT,CASSPEVTNEKLFF
TRBJ2-4,.,TRBV28,14,few,TGTGCCAGCAGTTTTGAGGATGGCAAAAACATTCAGTACTTC,CASSFEDGKNIQYF
TRBJ1-5,.,TRBV6-5,14,once,TGTGCCAGCAGTTATAGCTCAAGCAATCAGCCCCAGCATTTT,CASSYSSSNQPQHF
TRBJ1-3,.,TRBV4-3,16,.,TGCGCCAGCAGCCAAGATTTCAGGGGAACTGGAAACACCATATATTTT,CASSQDFRGTGNTIYF
TRBJ1-5,.,TRBV5-1,17,.,TGCGCCAGCAGCTTGAACCCGAACGGGATCACGGATCAGCCCCAGCATTTT,CASSLNPNGITDQPQHF
TRBJ2-5,TRBD2,TRBV7-2,15,.,TGTGCCAGCAGCTTAGACAGCGGGGGAAAAGAGACCCAGTACTTC,CASSLDSGGKETQYF
TRBJ2-2,TRBD1,TRBV18,13,.,TGTGCCAGCACTGGGACAGCGACCGGGGAGCTGTTTTTT,CASTGTATGELFF
TRBJ2-7,.,TRBV10-3,13,.,TGTGCCATCAGTGCATTGCAATGGGCCGAGCAGTACTTC,CAISALQWAEQYF
TRBJ1-3,.,TRBV7-2,13,.,TGTGCCAGCAGGCAGAACTCTGGAAACACCATATATTTT,CASRQNSGNTIYF
TRBJ1-2,TRBD1,TRBV5-4,14,.,TGTGCCAGCAGCCCAGGGACAGACGAACGAGGCTACACCTTC,CASSPGTDERGYTF
TRBJ2-1,TRBD1,TRBV18,15,.,TGTGCCAGCTCTTATCGGGACAGTGCCTACAATGAGCAGTTCTTC,CASSYRDSAYNEQFF
TRBJ1-6,TRBD1,TRBV6-5,16,.,TGTGCCAGCAGTTTCATTGACAGGGGCCCTTATTCACCCCTCCACTTT,CASSFIDRGPYSPLHF
TRBJ2-7,.,TRBV4-3,13,few,TGCGCCAGCAGCCAAGAAAGGGGGAGCGAGCAGTACTTC,CASSQERGSEQYF
TRBJ1-1,.,TRBV5-8,13,medium-sized,TGTGCCAGCAGTTTCAGGTCGAACACTGAAGCTTTCTTT,CASSFRSNTEAFF
TRBJ1-1,TRBD1,TRBV16,15,.,TGTGCCAGCAGCCCGGACAGGACAGGGAACACTGAAGCTTTCTTT,CASSPDRTGNTEAFF
TRBJ1-1,.,TRBV9,13,.,TGTGCCAGCAGCGTAGAAGGGGGTATTGAAGCTTTCTTT,CASSVEGGIEAFF
TRBJ1-2,.,TRBV29-1,12,.,TGCAGCGTTGACGGCGGCATCTATGGCTACACCTTC,CSVDGGIYGYTF
TRBJ1-6,.,TRBV4-3,15,.,TGCGCCAGCAGCCTTCGGCACAGTCTTAATTCACCCCTCCACTTT,CASSLRHSLNSPLHF
TRBJ1-2,.,TRBV5-1,13,.,TGCGCCAGCAGCTTGGAACAGGGCTATGGCTACACCTTC,CASSLEQGYGYTF
TRBJ2-1,TRBD2,TRBV6-1,15,few,TGTGCCAGCAGTGACGGCGGGGGATCCTACAATGAGCAGTTCTTC,CASSDGGGSYNEQFF
TRBJ2-5,.,TRBV11-1,14,.,TGTGCCAGCAGCCCTGGTGGGGCAGAAGAGACCCAGTACTTC,CASSPGGAEETQYF
TRBJ1-2,.,TRBV6-1,15,.,TGTGCCAGCAGTGAAGCTCAGGCAGGGTGGTATGGCTACACCTTC,CASSEAQAGWYGYTF
TRBJ1-2,TRBD1,TRBV9,16,once,TGTGCCAGCAGCGTAGATCCGGGACAGTCTATCTATGGCTACACCTTC,CASSVDPGQSIYGYTF
TRBJ2-7,.,TRBV7-9,16,.,TGTGCCAGCAGGCCTTCGGGGGGCCCTTCCTACTACGAGCAGTACTTC,CASRPSGGPSYYEQYF
TRBJ1-2,.,TRBV4-3,16,.,TGCGCCAGCAGCCAAGATGATGAACAGGCCTTCTATGGCTACACCTTC,CASSQDDEQAFYGYTF
TRBJ2-1,.,TRBV5-1,14,few,TGCGCCAGCAGCTTGGCCTGGCGGGGAAATGAGCAGTTCTTC,CASSLAWRGNEQFF
TRBJ1-1,.,TRBV9,15,.,TGTGCCAGCAGCGTAGCTGCAGGGCGAAACACTGAAGCTTTCTTT,CASSVAAGRNTEAFF
TRBJ1-2,.,TRBV6-5,14,.,TGTGCCAGCAGTTACGGCAGGCAGGATCGTGGCTACACCTTC,CASSYGRQDRGYTF
TRBJ1-1,.,TRBV9,15,.,TGTGCCAGCAGCGTAGCTGGTACAGGAATCTCTGAAGCTTTCTTT,CASSVAGTGISEAFF
TRBJ1-1,.,TRBV18,15,.,TGTGCCAGCTCACCCCCCGGGGGGGTGAACACTGAAGCTTTCTTT,CASSPPGGVNTEAFF
TRBJ2-7,TRBD2,TRBV9,16,.,TGTGCCAGCAGCTCCCAGACTAGCGGGGGCTCCTACGAGCAGTACTTC,CASSSQTSGGSYEQYF
TRBJ2-7,TRBD2,TRBV5-6,16,.,TGTGCCAGCAGGATTGCGGCGGGGGAGACCCCCTACGAGCAGTACTTC,CASRIAAGETPYEQYF
TRBJ1-2,.,TRBV5-6,14,once,TGTGCCAGCAGCCCGGAGGGAACGAACTATGGCTACACCTTC,CASSPEGTNYGYTF
TRBJ2-7,.,TRBV5-1,14,.,TGCGCCAGCAGCTTGTCCGTAAGCTCCTACGAGCAGTACTTC,CASSLSVSSYEQYF
TRBJ1-5,.,TRBV6-5,14,few,TGTGCCAGCAGTTACACAGGGCAAAATCAGCCCCAGCATTTT,CASSYTGQNQPQHF
TRBJ2-3,.,TRBV6-5,11,.,TGTGCCAGCCGGGGGACAGATACGCAGTATTTT,CASRGTDTQYF
TRBJ1-6,.,TRBV5-5,16,.,TGTGCCAGCAGTCGGGACTCGCTCGGCCATAATTCACCCCTCCACTTT,CASSRDSLGHNSPLHF
TRBJ1-4,TRBD1,TRBV4-2,15,.,TGTGCCAGCAGCGAAGGGGACAGGGATGATGAAAAACTGTTTTTT,CASSEGDRDDEKLFF
TRBJ2-1,TRBD2,TRBV19,15,.,TGTGCCAGTAGTATTAGTGGGGCGGGGGTGGGTGAGCAGTTCTTC,CASSISGAGVGEQFF
TRBJ2-7,.,TRBV5-1,11,few,TGCGCCAGCAAAGGAGAGTACGAGCAGTACTTC,CASKGEYEQYF
TRBJ1-4,.,TRBV18,13,.,TGTGCCAGCGCACGCGGGGGGAATGAAAAACTGTTTTTT,CASARGGNEKLFF
TRBJ2-7,TRBD2,TRBV7-2,15,.,TGTGCCAGCAGCTCGACTAGCGGGGGGGCATACGAGCAGTACTTC,CASSSTSGGAYEQYF
TRBJ2-5,.,TRBV25-1,15,.,TGTGCCAGCAGCGAATCGGGCTATAGGGGAGAGACCCAGTACTTC,CASSESGYRGETQYF
TRBJ2-7,TRBD1,TRBV7-6,15,.,TGTGCCAGCAGCTCGGGACAGGGTACTTTCTACGAGCAGTACTTC,CASSSGQGTFYEQYF
TRBJ2-4,.,TRBV5-1,15,.,TGCGCCAGCAGCTCGGACCCATCGGGGTTGAACATTCAGTACTTC,CASSSDPSGLNIQYF